The rows below give T cell receptor beta chains drawn from one sample of a study of regulatory T cells in long-lasting Graves disease. TCRdb called the multiplex PCR reads again in MiXCR, with one record for every CDR3 protein. The table includes 400,000 to 650,000 distinct CDR3 sequences, roughly 16% detected once. This same sample was also part of a study on T cells in Graves' hyperthyroidism and ophthalmopathy.

This specimen was peripheral blood mononuclear cells (PBMCs), taken at new diagnosis, from a patient treated with antithyroid drugs. The receptors derive from a woman aged 40 to 65 with Graves disease. The CDR3 runs from the conserved cysteine through the conserved F or W. The D gene is left open where the match is weak. Rows may omit the clone size; those that give it use once, few, many or a size class.

>TRBJ1-1|-|TRBV20-1|-
CSASSGHPTINTEAFF
TGCAGTGCTAGTTCGGGACACCCAACAATTAACACTGAAGCTTTCTTT
>TRBJ2-2|few|TRBV24-1|TRBD1
CATSDSTGAMNTGELFF
TGTGCCACCAGTGACAGCACAGGGGCGATGAACACCGGGGAGCTGTTTTTT
>TRBJ1-5|few|TRBV5-6|-
CASTVGGLSNQPQHF
TGTGCCAGCACCGTAGGGGGTCTTAGCAATCAGCCCCAGCATTTT
>TRBJ2-3|few|TRBV24-1|TRBD1
CATEGQSSDTQYF
TGTGCCACAGAGGGACAGTCTTCAGATACGCAGTATTTT
>TRBJ1-1|few|TRBV6-1|-
CASFELAAQGQTEAFF
TGTGCCAGCTTTGAGTTAGCCGCTCAGGGTCAGACTGAAGCTTTCTTT
>TRBJ1-5|-|TRBV30|TRBD1
CAWSEGALNQPQHF
TGTGCCTGGAGTGAGGGGGCCTTAAATCAGCCCCAGCATTTT
>TRBJ2-5|many|TRBV11-2|-
CASSLEGTGETQYF
TGTGCCAGCAGCTTGGAGGGGACGGGGGAGACCCAGTACTTC
>TRBJ1-2|-|TRBV4-1|-
CASSQDWAMIRAGYTF
TGCGCCAGCAGCCAAGATTGGGCAATGATCAGGGCTGGCTACACCTTC
>TRBJ1-2|many|TRBV7-3|-
CASSSPPNGYTF
TGTGCCAGCAGCTCCCCACCGAATGGCTACACCTTC
>TRBJ2-7|-|TRBV5-8|-
CASSLQDGPYEQYF
TGTGCCAGCAGCTTGCAGGACGGCCCCTACGAGCAGTACTTC
>TRBJ2-7|many|TRBV14|-
CASSQGPGEQYF
TGTGCCAGCAGCCAGGGCCCGGGCGAGCAGTACTTC
>TRBJ1-3|few|TRBV4-1|-
CASSTKISGGTGNTIYF
TGCGCCAGCAGCACCAAGATCTCCGGGGGTACTGGAAACACCATATATTTT
>TRBJ1-6|many|TRBV2|TRBD1
CASAGTGGGNSPLHF
TGTGCCAGTGCCGGGACAGGGGGTGGTAATTCACCCCTCCACTTT